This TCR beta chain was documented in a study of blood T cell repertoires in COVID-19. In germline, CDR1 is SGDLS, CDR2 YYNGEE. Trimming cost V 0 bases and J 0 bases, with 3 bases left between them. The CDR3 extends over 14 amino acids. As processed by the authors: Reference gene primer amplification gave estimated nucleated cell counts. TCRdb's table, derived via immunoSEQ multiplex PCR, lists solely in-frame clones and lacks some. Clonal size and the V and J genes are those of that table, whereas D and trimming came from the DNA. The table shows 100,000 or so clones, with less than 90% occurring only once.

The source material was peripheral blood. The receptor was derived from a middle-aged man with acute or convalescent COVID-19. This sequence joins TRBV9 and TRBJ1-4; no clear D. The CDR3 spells CASSVAATNEKLFF. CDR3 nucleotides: TGTGCCAGCAGCGTAGCTGCAACTAATGAAAAACTGTTTTTT.